This T cell receptor (beta chain) was recovered during a study of graft-versus-host responses after intestinal transplantation. The wider study: Anti-thymocyte globulin induction was given to all recipients, followed by tacrolimus and steroids for around three years.

Assay used: immunoSEQ multiplex PCR; TCRdb lists only in-frame clones, some missing. The sample contains fewer than 130,000 clones, about 93% of which appear only once. A remark on this clone: The target antigen is unknown.

Trimming cost V 7 bases and J 4 bases; bases outside gene matches: 4. The CDR3 runs to 14 residues. CDR1 is SGHAT and CDR2 is FQNNGV in the germline V gene. The sequence derives from a human donor who received an intestinal transplant. The sequencing used unstimulated CD8+ T cells sorted from spleen or lymph node cells, collected before intestinal transplant. V and J are TRBV11-2 and TRBJ2-1; TRBD2 aligns across 10 bases. The CDR3 coding sequence is TGTGCCAGCATTTTACTAGCGGGGTACAATGAGCAGTTCTTC. Translated, it gives CASILLAGYNEQFF.